Following are 14 T cell receptor beta chains from one sample sequenced in a study of shared clonotypes between healthy human individuals (dated by TCRdb to about 2020). Preparation of the library involved the immunoSEQ multiplex PCR assay. TCRdb obtained this table from immuneACCESS and retained in-frame rearrangements with V and J assigned. These tables miss some clones; where compared with another copy, unresolved V genes account for less than half of the shortfall, and the remainder is unexplained. The sample table shows more than 2 million clones, and 95% are seen once. The ten largest account for 0.1% to 0.15% of the sample. The sample taken for sequencing was naive CD4+ T cells sorted from blood. This sample's cell subset or site label indicates: CD45RA+ positively selected. These receptors were taken from a man aged 18 to 30 in good health.

The chain joins TRBV27 to TRBJ2-5, with TRBD2 as a possible D gene (5 bases). The CDR3 contains 14 residues. Germline CDR1 and CDR2: MNHEY and SMNVEV (reference sequence). V lost 8 bases to trimming and J lost 5 bases, with 18 bases between them. DNA of the CDR3: TGTGCCAGCGCCCGCCCCGGGGTGATGGAGACCCAGTACTTC. This codes for CASARPGVMETQYF.

Notes on this clone: The identical CDR3 is also encoded by other nucleotide sequences in the sample. The chain combines TRBV5-1 with TRBJ1-1, with unresolved D. From germline, CDR1 is SGHRS and CDR2 YFSETQ. V was pared by 1 base and J by 0 bases, with 7 bases between. This CDR3 has 14 residues. CDR3 coding DNA: TGCGCCAGCAGCTTGTATAGCATGAACACTGAAGCTTTCTTT. Amino acids: CASSLYSMNTEAFF.

This sequence joins TRBV10-1 and TRBJ2-2, with 10 bases aligning to TRBD2. CDR3 length: 15 amino acids. From germline, CDR1 is WNHNN and CDR2 SYGVQD (reference sequence). After removal of 3 bases from V and 4 bases from J, the junction contained 2 bases not matched to a gene. The CDR3 loop reads CASSEQRGGTGELFF. The CDR3 nucleotides are TGCGCCAGCAGTGAACAGCGGGGGGGCACCGGGGAGCTGTTTTTT.

This chain links TRBV5-1 with TRBJ2-5, with D possibly TRBD2 on 6 matching bases. Germline V gene data show CDR1 as SGHRS and CDR2 as YFSETQ. Trimming took 3 bases from V and 5 from J, leaving 20 bases between them. The CDR3 totals 16 residues. CDR3 protein: CASSWGDRLGGETQYF. The DNA for the CDR3 is TGCGCCAGCAGCTGGGGGGACCGATTAGGAGGGGAGACCCAGTACTTC.

The J gene is TRBJ1-1, the V gene TRBV7-3, with a tentative D call TRBD1 (6 bases). Germline V gene sequence: CDR1 SGHTA, CDR2 FQGTGA. Trimming removed 5 bases from V and 4 bases from J, with 14 bases in between. The CDR3 sequence is 14 residues long. This CDR3 reads CASSPQGLGTEAFF. In nucleotides, the CDR3 is TGTGCCAGCAGCCCACAGGGCTTGGGCACTGAAGCTTTCTTT.

The CDR3, as DNA: TGTGCCAGCAGTTCCGGGAGAACGAACACCGGGGAGCTGTTTTTT. Residues: CASSSGRTNTGELFF. The chain employs TRBV28 and TRBJ2-2; possibly TRBD2 for D (6 bases). CDR1 MDHEN and CDR2 SYDVKM come from the germline V gene. This CDR3 spans 15 amino acids. V lost 4 bases and J 0 bases, leaving 9 bases between the germline ends.

Comment on this clone: Additional DNA sequences in this sample encode the identical CDR3. This chain uses TRBV18 with TRBJ2-2; 7 bases are shared with TRBD1. V trimming: 4 bases; J trimming: 0 bases; junction bases outside the gene matches: 2. Germline V CDR1 and CDR2: KGHSH, LQKENI. CDR3 length: 15 residues. The chain's CDR3 is CASSRDRPNTGELFF. In DNA form, the CDR3 reads TGTGCCAGCTCACGGGACAGACCGAACACCGGGGAGCTGTTTTTT.

This chain connects TRBV9 to TRBJ2-7; no definite D call. Trimming pared 4 bases from V and 7 bases from J, leaving 9 bases between. The germline V gene encodes CDR1 SGDLS and CDR2 YYNGEE. The CDR3 is 11 amino acids. The CDR3 DNA sequence: TGTGCCAGCAGCCCAGGACGGGAGCAGTACTTC. Its protein product is CASSPGREQYF.

V gene TRBV9 combines with J gene TRBJ1-1; tentatively, D is TRBD1 (5 bases). V was shortened by 2 bases and J by 0 bases, with 11 bases between the two germline ends. Germline values: CDR1 SGDLS, CDR2 YYNGEE. The CDR3 totals 15 residues. The CDR3 DNA is TGTGCCAGCAGCGTCCAGGGCTTCATGAACACTGAAGCTTTCTTT. Translating it yields CASSVQGFMNTEAFF.

J is TRBJ1-4 and V is TRBV28, with 9 bases that match TRBD1. Germline trimming cut 11 bases from V and 7 bases from J; bases unmatched to any gene: 11. Germline V gene data show CDR1 as MDHEN and CDR2 as SYDVKM. The CDR3 is made up of 14 amino acids. Here the CDR3 reads CAVRTGEPPEKLFF. DNA of the CDR3: TGTGCCGTAAGGACAGGGGAACCCCCTGAAAAACTGTTTTTT. Variable domain in full (rest from reference TRBV28 and TRBJ1-4): DVKVTQSSRYLVKRTGEKVFLECVQDMDHENMFWYRQDPGLGLRLIYFSYDVKMKEKGDIPEGYSVSREKKERFSLILESASTNQTSMYLCAVRTGEPPEKLFFGSGTQLSVL.

J is TRBJ2-1 and V is TRBV6-1; 10 bases line up with TRBD2. Germline V CDR1 and CDR2: MNHNS, SASEGT. The CDR3 spans 15 residues. The V and J ends lost 4 bases and 4 bases, in that order; junction bases with no gene match: 4. The CDR3 DNA sequence: TGTGCCAGCAGTGTAGCGGGGGGATCGTACAATGAGCAGTTCTTC. It codes for CASSVAGGSYNEQFF.

CDR3 nucleotides: TGCGCCAGCAGTGAGTCGGGGGGCTTCAGCATATATTTT. This translates into CASSESGGFSIYF. The rearrangement uses TRBV10-2 and TRBJ1-3, with D possibly being TRBD1 (6 bases). V lost 0 bases to trimming and J lost 12 bases, with 12 bases between them. The germline V gene has CDR1 WSHSY and CDR2 SAAADI. The CDR3 has 13 residues.

The rearrangement links TRBV30 to TRBJ1-5, with D unclear. V was shortened by 4 bases and J by 2 bases, with 21 bases between the two germline ends. The CDR3 loop spans 17 amino acids. CDR1 GTSNPN and CDR2 SVGIG come from the germline V gene (reference sequence). The CDR3 DNA reads TGTGCCTGGATCTTTGTTCAGTCGGGAGTCGGCAATCAGCCCCAGCATTTT. Translated: CAWIFVQSGVGNQPQHF.

The rearrangement links TRBV15 to TRBJ2-7; 11 nucleotides match TRBD1. Unmatched junction bases numbered 7, after V lost 5 bases and J lost 4 bases. Looked up from germline, CDR1 is LNHNV and CDR2 is YYDKDF (reference sequence). The CDR3 runs to 15 residues. In DNA, the CDR3 is TGTGCCACCAGCGGACCGGACAGGGGGCAATACGAGCAGTACTTC. Translating gives CATSGPDRGQYEQYF.